Given below is one T cell receptor (beta chain) in context. This entry comes from a study of T cell clonotyping in hematopoietic cell transplantation. Study in general: Pretransplant recipient samples were taken after cytoreduction.

Time point given: recipient sample about 28 days before transplant, after cytoreduction. Clones were sequenced by immunoSEQ multiplex PCR, and TCRdb holds only the in-frame ones, with some missing. The data show about 76,000 clones, 90% to 96% seen once. The material was peripheral blood mononuclear cells, obtained before stem cell transplant. The source of this sequence is a woman aged 45-60 years with acute myeloid leukemia. Some clones in this sample may be carry-over from other donors' samples.

CDR3 residues: CAWGTSLGTGELFF. CDR3 nucleotides: TGTGCCTGGGGGACTTCCCTCGGGACCGGGGAGCTGTTTTTT. The chain couples TRBV30 to TRBJ2-2; D might be TRBD2 (6 bases). The CDR3 loop spans 14 amino acids. Germline lookup yields CDR1 GTSNPN and CDR2 SVGIG (reference sequence). The V gene lost 5 bases and the J gene lost 5 bases, with 15 bases spanning the gap.